This is a list of T cell receptor beta chains from one sample in a study of shared clonotypes between healthy human individuals. Profiled with immunoSEQ multiplex PCR; TCRdb holds only in-frame clones, not every one. The sample has 2 million or so clones, about 95% seen once. The sample taken for sequencing was naive CD8+ T cells sorted from blood. All receptors derive from a man younger than 35 in good health. The CDR3 runs from the conserved cysteine through the conserved F or W. A D gene is named only where the DNA matches it firmly. Some rows mark clone size as missing; the rest say once, few, many or name a class of expanded clone.

clone_size: .; j_call: TRBJ1-1; v_call: TRBV5-1; d_call: TRBD1; cdr3_aa: CASNFGTGEAFF; cdr3_nt: TGCGCCAGCAACTTTGGGACAGGTGAAGCTTTCTTT
clone_size: .; j_call: TRBJ2-2; v_call: TRBV6-5; d_call: TRBD2; cdr3_aa: CASSLAGAGTGELFF; cdr3_nt: TGTGCCAGCAGCCTAGCGGGAGCCGGCACCGGGGAGCTGTTTTTT
clone_size: .; j_call: TRBJ2-1; v_call: TRBV5-4; d_call: .; cdr3_aa: CASSLDGLGEQFF; cdr3_nt: TGTGCCAGCAGCTTGGACGGGCTAGGTGAGCAGTTCTTC
clone_size: .; j_call: TRBJ1-1; v_call: TRBV25-1; d_call: .; cdr3_aa: CASRMNTEAFF; cdr3_nt: TGTGCCAGTCGTATGAACACTGAAGCTTTCTTT
clone_size: .; j_call: TRBJ2-1; v_call: TRBV6-5; d_call: TRBD2; cdr3_aa: CASTPGGGSYNEQFF; cdr3_nt: TGTGCCAGCACTCCCGGGGGGGGCTCCTACAATGAGCAGTTCTTC
clone_size: .; j_call: TRBJ1-3; v_call: TRBV10-2; d_call: .; cdr3_aa: CASSEFSNSGNTIYF; cdr3_nt: TGCGCCAGCAGTGAGTTCAGCAACTCTGGAAACACCATATATTTT
clone_size: .; j_call: TRBJ1-1; v_call: TRBV7-2; d_call: .; cdr3_aa: CASSLVTQGTEAFF; cdr3_nt: TGTGCCAGCAGCTTAGTCACCCAGGGAACTGAAGCTTTCTTT
clone_size: .; j_call: TRBJ2-1; v_call: TRBV7-6; d_call: TRBD2; cdr3_aa: CASSLGTSGSAYNEQFF; cdr3_nt: TGTGCCAGCAGCCTTGGGACTAGCGGGAGCGCCTACAATGAGCAGTTCTTC
clone_size: once; j_call: TRBJ2-1; v_call: TRBV4-3; d_call: TRBD2; cdr3_aa: CASSLAGVNEQFF; cdr3_nt: TGCGCCAGCAGTCTAGCGGGAGTCAATGAGCAGTTCTTC
clone_size: .; j_call: TRBJ1-1; v_call: TRBV7-3; d_call: .; cdr3_aa: CASSPKGMTEAFF; cdr3_nt: TGTGCCAGCAGCCCAAAGGGCATGACTGAAGCTTTCTTT
clone_size: .; j_call: TRBJ2-7; v_call: TRBV4-2; d_call: TRBD2; cdr3_aa: CASSQDPRGETYEQYF; cdr3_nt: TGTGCCAGCAGCCAAGATCCGCGGGGGGAAACCTACGAGCAGTACTTC
clone_size: .; j_call: TRBJ2-7; v_call: TRBV27; d_call: .; cdr3_aa: CASSFRTGYEQYF; cdr3_nt: TGTGCCAGCAGTTTCAGGACGGGCTACGAGCAGTACTTC
clone_size: .; j_call: TRBJ1-1; v_call: TRBV28; d_call: TRBD1; cdr3_aa: CASSLTGQGGTEAFF; cdr3_nt: TGTGCCAGCAGTTTAACGGGACAGGGAGGCACTGAAGCTTTCTTT
clone_size: once; j_call: TRBJ2-7; v_call: TRBV19; d_call: TRBD2; cdr3_aa: CASSPRDSGVYEQYF; cdr3_nt: TGTGCCAGTAGCCCGAGGGATAGCGGGGTTTACGAGCAGTACTTC
clone_size: .; j_call: TRBJ2-6; v_call: TRBV6-6; d_call: .; cdr3_aa: CVLTPFSGANVLTF; cdr3_nt: TGTGTCTTGACACCCTTTTCTGGGGCCAACGTCCTGACTTTC
clone_size: .; j_call: TRBJ1-5; v_call: TRBV21-1; d_call: .; cdr3_aa: CASSKEAGQYQPQHF; cdr3_nt: TGTGCCAGCAGCAAAGAAGCGGGACAGTATCAGCCCCAGCATTTT
clone_size: .; j_call: TRBJ1-6; v_call: TRBV5-1; d_call: TRBD1; cdr3_aa: CASSLTGTGTSPLHF; cdr3_nt: TGCGCCAGCAGCCTGACCGGGACAGGGACTTCACCCCTCCACTTT
clone_size: .; j_call: TRBJ2-5; v_call: TRBV4-3; d_call: .; cdr3_aa: CASSQDLITLFGAEETQYF; cdr3_nt: TGCGCCAGCAGCCAAGATCTCATCACACTGTTTGGGGCGGAAGAGACCCAGTACTTC
clone_size: .; j_call: TRBJ2-2; v_call: TRBV4-3; d_call: TRBD1; cdr3_aa: CASSQGPTGDGGELFF; cdr3_nt: TGCGCCAGCAGCCAAGGTCCTACAGGGGACGGCGGGGAGCTGTTTTTT
clone_size: .; j_call: TRBJ2-1; v_call: TRBV7-6; d_call: .; cdr3_aa: CASSLRSYNEQFF; cdr3_nt: TGTGCCAGCAGCTTACGTTCCTACAATGAGCAGTTCTTC
clone_size: .; j_call: TRBJ2-1; v_call: TRBV10-2; d_call: .; cdr3_aa: CASSVGGTSNEQFF; cdr3_nt: TGCGCCAGCAGTGTGGGGGGTACCAGCAATGAGCAGTTCTTC
clone_size: .; j_call: TRBJ2-3; v_call: TRBV25-1; d_call: .; cdr3_aa: CASSESGAGAVDTQYF; cdr3_nt: TGTGCCAGCAGTGAATCCGGGGCGGGGGCTGTAGATACGCAGTATTTT
clone_size: once; j_call: TRBJ1-2; v_call: TRBV5-4; d_call: .; cdr3_aa: CASSLSAYGYTF; cdr3_nt: TGTGCCAGCAGCTTGTCAGCGTATGGCTACACCTTC
clone_size: .; j_call: TRBJ2-1; v_call: TRBV30; d_call: .; cdr3_aa: CAWIRPYSYNEQFF; cdr3_nt: TGTGCCTGGATCCGACCATACTCCTACAATGAGCAGTTCTTC
clone_size: .; j_call: TRBJ2-2; v_call: TRBV28; d_call: .; cdr3_aa: CASSLILTDQATGELFF; cdr3_nt: TGTGCCAGCAGTTTAATCTTGACAGACCAGGCGACCGGGGAGCTGTTTTTT
clone_size: .; j_call: TRBJ2-7; v_call: TRBV28; d_call: TRBD1; cdr3_aa: CASSLVGQGSYEQYF; cdr3_nt: TGTGCCAGCAGTTTGGTGGGACAGGGCTCCTACGAGCAGTACTTC